These 22 T cell receptor beta chains came from one sample sequenced in a study of siplizumab effects on memory and regulatory T cells. TCRdb's copy holds only in-frame clones and misses some; the assay was immunoSEQ multiplex PCR. The data contain 9,300 or so clones, 55% to 75% of them singletons. The material sequenced was effector memory CD8+ T cells sorted from blood. Specified subset: unstimulated CD8+ effector memory T cells. The receptors derive from a human donor in good health.

The V call is TRBV6-5, the J call TRBJ2-7; D ambiguous. Deletions cut 5 bases from V and 3 bases from J, with 11 bases between. Germline loops: CDR1 MNHEY, CDR2 SVGAGI. This CDR3 contains 13 residues. In nucleotides, the CDR3 is TGTGCCAGCAGTGAAAATGGGTTCTACGAGCAGTACTTC. This codes for CASSENGFYEQYF.

This sequence joins TRBV5-5 and TRBJ2-1; TRBD2 aligns across 8 bases. The CDR3 runs 15 residues. Germline CDR1 is SGHKS and CDR2 is YYEKEE (reference sequence). J was trimmed by 2 bases and V by 4 bases; bases with no gene match: 5. In DNA, the CDR3 is TGTGCCAGCAGCGCGACTAGCGAGACCTACAATGAGCAGTTCTTC. It codes for CASSATSETYNEQFF.

This clone appeared once. The CDR3 spells CASSYVQGAGNTIYF. In DNA form, the CDR3 reads TGTGCCAGCAGCTACGTACAGGGGGCCGGAAACACCATATATTTT. The chain links TRBV7-9 to TRBJ1-3, with TRBD1 matching 9 bases. Germline V gene data show CDR1 as SEHNR and CDR2 as FQNEAQ (reference sequence). The CDR3 totals 15 residues. J lost 4 bases, V lost 4 bases, and 5 bases had no gene match.

This clone appeared once. The J gene is TRBJ1-2, the V gene TRBV5-1, with D unresolved. Germline assignment: CDR1 SGHRS and CDR2 YFSETQ. This CDR3 is 13 amino acids long. With 0 bases removed from V and 8 bases from J, the gap between germline ends came to 11 bases. This CDR3 reads CASSLVSRHGYTF. In DNA form, the CDR3 reads TGCGCCAGCAGCTTGGTCTCCAGGCACGGCTACACCTTC.

This clone showed up many times. The chain carries TRBV7-2 and TRBJ1-1; possible D gene TRBD1, 5 bases. The V end lost 4 bases, the J end lost 8 bases, and 17 bases lay between the germline ends. The CDR3 extends over 14 amino acids. Germline CDR1 SGHTA, CDR2 FQGNSA. CDR3 region: CASSSGFRWDEAFF. CDR3 DNA: TGTGCCAGCAGCTCCGGGTTTCGCTGGGACGAAGCTTTCTTT.

This chain connects TRBV6-5 to TRBJ2-7; perhaps TRBD2 as D (5 bases). The germline gives CDR1 MNHEY, CDR2 SVGAGI. Trimming pared 5 bases from V and 5 bases from J, leaving 10 bases between. The CDR3 contains 12 residues. The CDR3 region has the DNA TGTGCCAGCAGTGAAATCGGGAACGAGCAGTACTTC. Translating gives CASSEIGNEQYF.

By proportion, this clone is medium-sized. The V and J genes are TRBV7-9 and TRBJ2-7, with 9 positions matching TRBD1. Trimming took 3 bases from V and 3 from J; bases not matched to a gene: 15. Germline V gene data show CDR1 as SEHNR and CDR2 as FQNEAQ (reference sequence). This CDR3 is built from 18 residues. The CDR3: CASSLIQGARGANYEQYF. The CDR3 coding sequence is TGTGCCAGCAGCTTGATACAGGGGGCCCGCGGGGCTAACTACGAGCAGTACTTC.

This clone appeared many times. The chain links TRBV5-8 to TRBJ2-7; D is ambiguous. CDR3 size: 13 residues. Germline CDR1 reads SGHTS; CDR2 reads YDEGEE. V was cut by 2 bases and J by 3 bases, with 9 bases left in between. The CDR3 is CASSFSTSYEQYF. For the CDR3, the DNA is TGTGCCAGCAGCTTTTCGACAAGCTACGAGCAGTACTTC.

The chain has TRBV7-2 and TRBJ1-1; D is possibly TRBD1 (5 bases). Germline V CDR1 and CDR2: SGHTA, FQGNSA. Trimming left V 3 bases short and J 4 bases short, with 9 bases between. The CDR3 runs 13 residues. CDR3 in amino acids: CASSFGRGTEAFF. CDR3 in DNA: TGTGCCAGCAGCTTCGGGAGGGGCACTGAAGCTTTCTTT.

The V and J genes are TRBV27 and TRBJ1-5, with no clear D. Germline V gene sequence: CDR1 MNHEY, CDR2 SMNVEV (reference sequence). This CDR3 is built from 15 residues. V was pared by 6 bases and J by 0 bases, with 12 bases between. The CDR3 spells CASSSIPYSNQPQHF. As DNA, the CDR3 is TGTGCCAGCAGCTCCATTCCTTATAGCAATCAGCCCCAGCATTTT.

The chain uses TRBV21-1 and TRBJ2-1; the table names TRBD2, a call not compared with the DNA. TRBV21-1 is described as a pseudogene. The length of the CDR3 is 17 residues. CDR3: CASLCPPLAGGPNEQFF. CDR3 sequence (DNA): TGTGCCAGCCTGTGTCCCCCCTTAGCGGGAGGGCCTAATGAGCAGTTCTTC.

The chain carries TRBV6-6 and TRBJ1-1; unclear D gene. CDR1 is MNHNY and CDR2 is SVGAGI in the germline V gene (reference sequence). V lost 6 bases, J lost 6 bases, and 11 bases lay in between. The CDR3 loop spans 12 amino acids. The CDR3 loop is CASSGGYPEAFF. The CDR3 DNA is TGTGCCAGCAGCGGCGGGTACCCTGAAGCTTTCTTT.

The chain links TRBV19 to TRBJ2-5, with D perhaps assigned TRBD1 or TRBD2 (6 bases each). The germline gives CDR1 LNHDA, CDR2 SQIVND (reference sequence). The CDR3 covers 16 residues. Trimming pared 7 bases from V and 5 bases from J, leaving 23 bases between. The CDR3 spells CASNKGGGEGYETQYF. In DNA form, the CDR3 reads TGTGCCAGTAACAAAGGAGGGGGAGAGGGGTACGAGACCCAGTACTTC.

The sample holds many counts of this clone. The sample has other DNA sequences that encode this CDR3 too. The chain recombines TRBV19 with TRBJ2-7; D might be TRBD1 (5 bases). The CDR3 is 13 amino acids. Trimming took off 9 bases at V and 0 bases at J, with 12 bases between the two ends. Germline V gives CDR1 LNHDA, CDR2 SQIVND (reference sequence). Here the CDR3 DNA reads TGTGCCAGCCAGAAGGACAACTCCTACGAGCAGTACTTC. Translating gives CASQKDNSYEQYF.

V usage is TRBV11-2 and J usage is TRBJ2-7; D is unresolved. Deletions cut 4 bases from V and 3 bases from J, with 16 bases between. From germline, CDR1 is SGHAT and CDR2 FQNNGV. CDR3 length: 15 amino acids. In nucleotides, the CDR3 is TGTGCCAGCAGCTCCCCTGGACCCCACCTCTACGAGCAGTACTTC. Its translation: CASSSPGPHLYEQYF.

The gene calls are TRBV9 and TRBJ2-1; no clear D. Germline V lookup: CDR1 SGDLS, CDR2 YYNGEE. The V gene lost 0 bases and the J gene lost 5 bases, with 6 bases spanning the gap. The length of the CDR3 is 13 residues. The CDR3 loop reads CASSVAGNNEQFF. CDR3 bases: TGTGCCAGCAGCGTAGCTGGAAACAATGAGCAGTTCTTC. The whole variable domain, remainder taken from reference TRBV9 and TRBJ2-1, is DSGVTQTPKHLITATGQRVTLRCSPRSGDLSVYWYQQSLDQGLQFLIQYYNGEERAKGNILERFSAQQFPDLHSELNLSSLELGDSALYFCASSVAGNNEQFFGPGTRLTVL.

This clone was counted between two and nine times. This chain uses TRBV6-1 with TRBJ2-1; 7 positions agree with TRBD1. Germline V gene sequence: CDR1 MNHNS, CDR2 SASEGT. V trimming: 7 bases; J trimming: 7 bases; junction bases outside the gene matches: 10. The CDR3 has 14 amino acids. The CDR3 DNA reads TGTGCCAGCACCGCACACGAACAGGGGAATGAGCAGTTCTTC. This translates into CASTAHEQGNEQFF.

By frequency in the sample, this clone is medium-sized. The rearrangement links TRBV7-9 to TRBJ2-1; D not certain. Deletions cut 7 bases from V and 8 bases from J, with 15 bases between. Germline CDR1 is SEHNR and CDR2 is FQNEAQ (reference sequence). The length of the CDR3 is 13 residues. The CDR3: CASTLPLRHEQFF. The CDR3 DNA reads as TGTGCCAGCACCCTACCCCTCCGGCATGAGCAGTTCTTC.

The rearrangement links TRBV27 to TRBJ2-1; D is unresolved. The germline V gene encodes CDR1 MNHEY and CDR2 SMNVEV (reference sequence). The CDR3 runs 15 residues. V was shortened by 6 bases and J by 3 bases, with 15 bases between the two germline ends. The CDR3 DNA reads TGTGCCAGCAGCACCGGCCCAGAGCGCTACAATGAGCAGTTCTTC. It yields the protein CASSTGPERYNEQFF.

Note on this clone: One end of the junction does not line up with germline, which may come from a read error. The chain combines TRBV7-9 with TRBJ1-2; no reliable D call. Germline values: CDR1 SEHNR, CDR2 FQNEAQ (reference sequence). CDR3 length: 15 amino acids. CDR3 loop: CASSQPLSFSYGYTF. The CDR3 region has the DNA TGCGCCAGCAGCCAACCTCTTTCTTTCAGCTATGGCTACACCTTC.

The rearrangement links TRBV6-1 to TRBJ1-1; D not resolved. This CDR3 spans 15 amino acids. The germline V gene has CDR1 MNHNS and CDR2 SASEGT. V lost 1 base, J lost 3 bases, and 12 bases lay in between. The CDR3: CASSEGPGGDTEAFF. The CDR3 DNA reads TGTGCCAGCAGTGAAGGGCCCGGAGGTGACACTGAAGCTTTCTTT.

This clone is termed medium-sized. The chain employs TRBV7-9 and TRBJ2-7; 10 bases map to TRBD1. Trimming cost V 1 base and J 6 bases; bases outside gene matches: 9. Germline V gene lookup returns CDR1 SEHNR and CDR2 FQNEAQ (reference sequence). The CDR3 is made up of 16 amino acids. The chain's CDR3 is CASSLGPGTGAREQYF. The CDR3 DNA is TGTGCCAGCAGCTTAGGGCCCGGGACAGGGGCGCGCGAGCAGTACTTC.